This T cell receptor (beta chain) was recorded in a study of T cells in Graves' hyperthyroidism and ophthalmopathy. Study-level results: Model predictions of ophthalmopathy came a median roughly 6.4 months before onset. Most clonotypes expanded in thyroid above 0.001 were likewise present in blood.

RNA transcripts provided the source from which TCR beta CDR3 regions were amplified. RT-PCR in the first round (using the HTBI primer set) targeted the TCR CDR3. Using its own MiXCR run on the multiplex PCR reads, TCRdb lists one record per CDR3 protein. Among about 500,000 distinct CDR3 sequences, over 35% were seen once, and the ten largest hold around 47%. With respect to this clonotype: Its specificity is unknown. This CDR3 fails to terminate in the conserved phenylalanine or tryptophan, so it likely reflects a read error.

Diagnoses were made from clinical symptoms, serum measures (thyroxine and TRAb), thyroid ultrasound and orbital computed tomography. The CDR3 has 14 amino acids. Germline CDR1 WNHNN, CDR2 SYGVQD (reference sequence). This sequence was found in an adult woman with Graves' disease, either hyperthyroidism or ophthalmopathy (not recorded which). This chain uses TRBV10-1 with TRBJ1-1; a weak D match, TRBD1 (5 bases). The material sequenced was peripheral blood or thyroid tissue (not recorded which). The chain's CDR3 is CASGMGRENTEAFS. The CDR3 DNA reads TGTGCCAGCGGCATGGGCAGGGAGAACACTGAAGCTTTCTCT.